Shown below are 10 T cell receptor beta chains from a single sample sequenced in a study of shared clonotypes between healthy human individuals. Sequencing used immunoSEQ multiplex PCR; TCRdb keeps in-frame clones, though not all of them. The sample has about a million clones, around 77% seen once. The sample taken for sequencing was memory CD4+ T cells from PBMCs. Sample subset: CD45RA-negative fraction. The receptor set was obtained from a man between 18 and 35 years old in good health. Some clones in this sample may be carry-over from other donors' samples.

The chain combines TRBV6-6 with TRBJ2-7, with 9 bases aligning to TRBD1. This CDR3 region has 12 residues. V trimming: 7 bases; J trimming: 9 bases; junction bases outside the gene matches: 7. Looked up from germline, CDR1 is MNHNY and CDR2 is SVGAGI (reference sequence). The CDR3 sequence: CASNVQGARQYF. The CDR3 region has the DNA TGTGCCAGCAACGTACAGGGGGCAAGGCAGTACTTC.

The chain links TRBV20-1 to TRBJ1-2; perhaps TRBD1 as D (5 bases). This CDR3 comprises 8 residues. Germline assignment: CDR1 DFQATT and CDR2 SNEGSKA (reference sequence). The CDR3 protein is CRGEGYTF. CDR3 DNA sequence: TGCAGAGGGGAGGGCTACACCTTC.

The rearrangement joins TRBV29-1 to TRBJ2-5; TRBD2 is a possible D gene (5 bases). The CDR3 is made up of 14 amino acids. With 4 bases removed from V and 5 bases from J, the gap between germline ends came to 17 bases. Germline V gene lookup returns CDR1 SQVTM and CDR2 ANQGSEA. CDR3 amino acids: CSVARALRGETQYF. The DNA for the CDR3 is TGCAGCGTTGCAAGGGCCTTGCGCGGGGAGACCCAGTACTTC.

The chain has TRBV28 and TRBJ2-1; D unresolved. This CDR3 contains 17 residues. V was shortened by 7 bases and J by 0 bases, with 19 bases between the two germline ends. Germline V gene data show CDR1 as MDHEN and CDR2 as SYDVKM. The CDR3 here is CASTLGLGSVSYNEQFF. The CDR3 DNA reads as TGTGCCAGCACCCTCGGCCTTGGGTCCGTCTCCTACAATGAGCAGTTCTTC.

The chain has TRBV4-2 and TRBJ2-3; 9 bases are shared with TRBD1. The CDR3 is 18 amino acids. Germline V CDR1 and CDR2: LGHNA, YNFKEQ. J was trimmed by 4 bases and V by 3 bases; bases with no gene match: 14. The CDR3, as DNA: TGTGCCAGCAGCCACGCTAACCACGACAGGGGGGAACCAGATACGCAGTATTTT. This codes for CASSHANHDRGEPDTQYF.

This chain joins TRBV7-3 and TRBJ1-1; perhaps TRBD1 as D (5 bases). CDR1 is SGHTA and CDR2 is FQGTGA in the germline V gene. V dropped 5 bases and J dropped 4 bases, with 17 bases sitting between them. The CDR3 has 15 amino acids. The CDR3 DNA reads TGTGCCAGCAGCGTTCAGGGTGGCCCCGGCACTGAAGCTTTCTTT. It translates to CASSVQGGPGTEAFF.

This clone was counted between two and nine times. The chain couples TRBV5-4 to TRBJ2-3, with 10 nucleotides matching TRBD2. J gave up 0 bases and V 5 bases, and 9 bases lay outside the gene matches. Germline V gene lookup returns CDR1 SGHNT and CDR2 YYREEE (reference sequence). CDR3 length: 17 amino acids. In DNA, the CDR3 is TGTGCCAGCAGATCACAGTCGACTAGCGGGAGCACAGATACGCAGTATTTT. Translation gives CASRSQSTSGSTDTQYF.

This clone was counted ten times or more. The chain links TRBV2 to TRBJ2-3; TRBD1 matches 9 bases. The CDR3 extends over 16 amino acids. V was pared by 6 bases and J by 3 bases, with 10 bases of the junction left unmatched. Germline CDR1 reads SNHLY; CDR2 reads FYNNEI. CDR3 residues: CASSAGNRGQTDTQYF. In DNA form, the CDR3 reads TGTGCCAGCAGCGCCGGCAACAGGGGGCAGACAGATACGCAGTATTTT.

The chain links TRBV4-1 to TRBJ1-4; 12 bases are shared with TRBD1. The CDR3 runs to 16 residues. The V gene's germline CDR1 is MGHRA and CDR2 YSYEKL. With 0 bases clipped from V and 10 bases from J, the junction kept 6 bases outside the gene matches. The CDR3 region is CASSQDLGQGAIKLFF. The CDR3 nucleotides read TGCGCCAGCAGCCAAGATCTGGGACAGGGGGCAATAAAACTGTTTTTT.

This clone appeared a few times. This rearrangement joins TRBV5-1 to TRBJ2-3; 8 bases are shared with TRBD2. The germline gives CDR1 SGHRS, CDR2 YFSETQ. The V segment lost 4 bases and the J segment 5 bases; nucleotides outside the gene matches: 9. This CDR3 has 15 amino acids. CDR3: CASSPQAGVGDTQYF. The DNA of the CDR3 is TGCGCCAGCAGCCCTCAAGCGGGAGTGGGAGATACGCAGTATTTT.